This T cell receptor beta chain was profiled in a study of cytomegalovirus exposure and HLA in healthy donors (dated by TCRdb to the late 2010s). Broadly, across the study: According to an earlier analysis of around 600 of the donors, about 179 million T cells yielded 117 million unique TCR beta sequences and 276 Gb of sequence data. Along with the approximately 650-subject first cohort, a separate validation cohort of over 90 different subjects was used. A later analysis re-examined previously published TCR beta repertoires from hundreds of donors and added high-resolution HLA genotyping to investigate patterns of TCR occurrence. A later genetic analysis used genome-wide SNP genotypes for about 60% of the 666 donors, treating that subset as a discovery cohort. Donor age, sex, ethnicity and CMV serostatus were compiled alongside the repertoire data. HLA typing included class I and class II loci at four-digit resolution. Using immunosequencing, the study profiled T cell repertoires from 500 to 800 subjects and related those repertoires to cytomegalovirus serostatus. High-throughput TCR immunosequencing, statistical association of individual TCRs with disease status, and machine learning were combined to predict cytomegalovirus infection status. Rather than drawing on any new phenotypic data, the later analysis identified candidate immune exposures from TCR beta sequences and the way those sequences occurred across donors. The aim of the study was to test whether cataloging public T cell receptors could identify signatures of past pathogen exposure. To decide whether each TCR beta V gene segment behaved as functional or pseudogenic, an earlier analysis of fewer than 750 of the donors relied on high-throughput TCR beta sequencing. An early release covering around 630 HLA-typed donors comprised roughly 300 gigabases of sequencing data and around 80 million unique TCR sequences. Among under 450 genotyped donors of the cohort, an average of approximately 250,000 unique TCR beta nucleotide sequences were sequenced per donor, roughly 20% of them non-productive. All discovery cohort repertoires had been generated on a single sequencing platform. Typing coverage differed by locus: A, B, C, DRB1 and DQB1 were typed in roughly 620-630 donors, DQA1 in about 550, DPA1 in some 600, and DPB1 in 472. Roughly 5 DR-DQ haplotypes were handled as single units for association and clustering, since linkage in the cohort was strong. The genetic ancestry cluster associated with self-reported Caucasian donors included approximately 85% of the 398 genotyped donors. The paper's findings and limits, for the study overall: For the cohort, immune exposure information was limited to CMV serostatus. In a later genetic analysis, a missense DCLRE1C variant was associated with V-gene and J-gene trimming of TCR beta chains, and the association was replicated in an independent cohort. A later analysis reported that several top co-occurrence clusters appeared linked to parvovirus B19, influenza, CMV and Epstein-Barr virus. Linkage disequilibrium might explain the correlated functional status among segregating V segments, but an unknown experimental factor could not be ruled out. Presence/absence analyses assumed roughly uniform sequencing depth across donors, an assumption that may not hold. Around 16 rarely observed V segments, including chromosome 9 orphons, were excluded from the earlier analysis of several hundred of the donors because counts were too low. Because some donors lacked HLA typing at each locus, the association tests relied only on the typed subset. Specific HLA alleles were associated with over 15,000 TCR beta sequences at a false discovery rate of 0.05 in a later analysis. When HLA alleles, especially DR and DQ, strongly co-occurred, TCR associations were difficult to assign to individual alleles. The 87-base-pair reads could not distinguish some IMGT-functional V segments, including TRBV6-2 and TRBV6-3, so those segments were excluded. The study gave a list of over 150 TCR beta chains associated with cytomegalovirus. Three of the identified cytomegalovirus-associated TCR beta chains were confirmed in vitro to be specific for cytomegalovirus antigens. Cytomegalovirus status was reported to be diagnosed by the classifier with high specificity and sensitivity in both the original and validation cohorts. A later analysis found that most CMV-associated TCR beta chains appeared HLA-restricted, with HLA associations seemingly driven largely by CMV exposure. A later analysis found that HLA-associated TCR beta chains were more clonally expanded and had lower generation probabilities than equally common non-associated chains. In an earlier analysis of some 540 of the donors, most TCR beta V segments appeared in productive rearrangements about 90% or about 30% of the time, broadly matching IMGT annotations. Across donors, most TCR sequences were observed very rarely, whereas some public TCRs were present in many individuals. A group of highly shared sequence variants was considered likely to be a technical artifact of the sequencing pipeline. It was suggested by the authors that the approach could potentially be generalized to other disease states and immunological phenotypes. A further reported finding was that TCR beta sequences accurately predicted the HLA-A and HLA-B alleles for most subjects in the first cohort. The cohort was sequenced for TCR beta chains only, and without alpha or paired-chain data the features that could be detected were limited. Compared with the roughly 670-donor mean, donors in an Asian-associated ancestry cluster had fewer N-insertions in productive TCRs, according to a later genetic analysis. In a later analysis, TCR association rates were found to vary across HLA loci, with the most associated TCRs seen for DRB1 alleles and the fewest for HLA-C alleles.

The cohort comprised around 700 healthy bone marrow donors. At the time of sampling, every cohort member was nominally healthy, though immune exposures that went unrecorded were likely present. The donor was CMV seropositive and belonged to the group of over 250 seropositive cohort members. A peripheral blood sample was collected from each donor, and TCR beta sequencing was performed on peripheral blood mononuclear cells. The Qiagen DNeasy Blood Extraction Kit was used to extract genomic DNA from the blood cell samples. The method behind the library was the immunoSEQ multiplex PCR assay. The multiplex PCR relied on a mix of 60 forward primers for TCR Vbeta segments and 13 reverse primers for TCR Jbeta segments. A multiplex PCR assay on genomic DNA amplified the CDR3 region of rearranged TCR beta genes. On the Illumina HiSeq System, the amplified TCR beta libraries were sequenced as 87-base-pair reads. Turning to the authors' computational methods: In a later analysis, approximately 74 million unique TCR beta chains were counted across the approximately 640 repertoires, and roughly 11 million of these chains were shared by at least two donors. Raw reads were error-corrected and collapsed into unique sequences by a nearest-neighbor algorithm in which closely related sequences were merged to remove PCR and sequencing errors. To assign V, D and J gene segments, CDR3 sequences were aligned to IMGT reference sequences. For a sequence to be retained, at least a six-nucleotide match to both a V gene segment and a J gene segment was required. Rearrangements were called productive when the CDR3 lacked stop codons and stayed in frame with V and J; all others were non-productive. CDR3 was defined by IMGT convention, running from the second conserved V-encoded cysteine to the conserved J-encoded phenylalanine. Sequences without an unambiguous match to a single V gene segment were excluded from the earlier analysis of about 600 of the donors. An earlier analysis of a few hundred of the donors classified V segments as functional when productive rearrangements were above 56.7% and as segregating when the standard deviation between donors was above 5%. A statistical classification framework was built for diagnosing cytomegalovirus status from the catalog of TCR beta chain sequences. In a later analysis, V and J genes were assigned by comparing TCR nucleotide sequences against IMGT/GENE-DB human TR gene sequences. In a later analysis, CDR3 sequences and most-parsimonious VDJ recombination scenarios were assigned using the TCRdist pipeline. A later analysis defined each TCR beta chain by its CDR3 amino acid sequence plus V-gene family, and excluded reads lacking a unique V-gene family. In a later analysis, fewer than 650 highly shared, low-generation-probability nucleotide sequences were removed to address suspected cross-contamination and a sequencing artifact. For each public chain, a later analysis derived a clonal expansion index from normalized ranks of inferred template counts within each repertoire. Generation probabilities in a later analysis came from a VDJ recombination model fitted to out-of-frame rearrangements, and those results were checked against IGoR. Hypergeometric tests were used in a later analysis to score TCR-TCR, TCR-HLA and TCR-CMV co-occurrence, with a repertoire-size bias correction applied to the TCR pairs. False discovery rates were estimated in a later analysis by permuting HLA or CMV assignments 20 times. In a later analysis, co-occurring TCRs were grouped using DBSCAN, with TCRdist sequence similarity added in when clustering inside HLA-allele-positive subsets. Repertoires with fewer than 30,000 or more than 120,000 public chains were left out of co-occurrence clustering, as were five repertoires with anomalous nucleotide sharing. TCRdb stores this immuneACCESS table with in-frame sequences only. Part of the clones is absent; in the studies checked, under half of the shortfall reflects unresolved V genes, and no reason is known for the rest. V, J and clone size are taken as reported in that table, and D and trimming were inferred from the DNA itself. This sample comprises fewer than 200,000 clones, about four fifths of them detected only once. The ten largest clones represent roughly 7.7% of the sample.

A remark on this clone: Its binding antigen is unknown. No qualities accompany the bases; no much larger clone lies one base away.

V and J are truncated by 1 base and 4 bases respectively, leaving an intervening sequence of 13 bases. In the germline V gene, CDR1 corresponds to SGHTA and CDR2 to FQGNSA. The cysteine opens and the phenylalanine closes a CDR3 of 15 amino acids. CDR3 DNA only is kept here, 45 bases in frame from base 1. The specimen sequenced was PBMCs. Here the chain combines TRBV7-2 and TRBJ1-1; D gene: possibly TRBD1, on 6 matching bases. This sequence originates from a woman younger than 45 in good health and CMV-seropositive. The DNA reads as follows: TGTGCCAGCAGCTTAGTTGGTAGGGGGGGCACTGAAGCTTTCTTT. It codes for CASSLVGRGGTEAFF.